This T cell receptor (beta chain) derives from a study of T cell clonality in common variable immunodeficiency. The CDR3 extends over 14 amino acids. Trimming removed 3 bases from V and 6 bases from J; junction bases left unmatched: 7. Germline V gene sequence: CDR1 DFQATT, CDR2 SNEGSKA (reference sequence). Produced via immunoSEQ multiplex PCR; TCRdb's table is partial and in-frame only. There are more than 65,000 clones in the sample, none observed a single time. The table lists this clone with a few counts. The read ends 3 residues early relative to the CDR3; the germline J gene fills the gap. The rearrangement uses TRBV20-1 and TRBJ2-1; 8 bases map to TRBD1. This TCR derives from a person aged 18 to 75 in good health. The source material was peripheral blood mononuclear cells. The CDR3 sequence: CSASRDRWFNEQFF. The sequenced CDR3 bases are TGCAGTGCTAGTAGGGACAGGTGGTTCAATGAG.